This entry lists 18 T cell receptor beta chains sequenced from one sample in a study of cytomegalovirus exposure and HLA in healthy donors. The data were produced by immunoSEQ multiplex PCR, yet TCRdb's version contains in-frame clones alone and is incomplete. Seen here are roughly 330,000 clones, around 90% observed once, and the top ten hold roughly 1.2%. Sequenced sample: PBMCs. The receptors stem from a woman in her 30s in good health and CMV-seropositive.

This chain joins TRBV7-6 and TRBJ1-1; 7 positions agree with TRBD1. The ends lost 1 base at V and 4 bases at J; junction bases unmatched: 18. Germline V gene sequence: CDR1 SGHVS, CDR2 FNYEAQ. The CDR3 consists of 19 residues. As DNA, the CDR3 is TGTGCCAGCAGCTTAGGTAGGACAGGCAGTTTCAATGGGAGCACTGAAGCTTTCTTT. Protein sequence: CASSLGRTGSFNGSTEAFF.

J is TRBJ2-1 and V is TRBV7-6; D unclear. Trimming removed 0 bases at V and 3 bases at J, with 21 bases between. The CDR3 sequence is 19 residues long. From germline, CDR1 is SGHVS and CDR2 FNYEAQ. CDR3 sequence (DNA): TGTGCCAGCAGCTTAGCATCCCTGTGGTCTCTCGCGGACTACAATGAGCAGTTCTTC. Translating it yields CASSLASLWSLADYNEQFF.

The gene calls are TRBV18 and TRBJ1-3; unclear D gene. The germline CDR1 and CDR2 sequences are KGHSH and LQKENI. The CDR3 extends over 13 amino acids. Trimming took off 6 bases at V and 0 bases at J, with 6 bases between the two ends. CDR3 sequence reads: CASSLASGNTIYF. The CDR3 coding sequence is TGTGCCAGCTCTTTAGCCTCTGGAAACACCATATATTTT.

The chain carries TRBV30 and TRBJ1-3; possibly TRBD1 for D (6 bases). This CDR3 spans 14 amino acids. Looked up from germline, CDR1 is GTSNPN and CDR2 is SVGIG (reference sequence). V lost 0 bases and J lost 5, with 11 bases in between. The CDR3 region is CAWSVQGMRNTIYF. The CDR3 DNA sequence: TGTGCCTGGAGTGTACAGGGTATGAGAAACACCATATATTTT. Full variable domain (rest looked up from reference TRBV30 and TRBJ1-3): SQTIHQWPATLVQPVGSPLSLECTVEGTSNPNLYWYRQAAGRGLQLLFYSVGIGQISSEVPQNLSASRPQDRQFILSSKKLLLSDSGFYLCAWSVQGMRNTIYFGEGSWLTVV.

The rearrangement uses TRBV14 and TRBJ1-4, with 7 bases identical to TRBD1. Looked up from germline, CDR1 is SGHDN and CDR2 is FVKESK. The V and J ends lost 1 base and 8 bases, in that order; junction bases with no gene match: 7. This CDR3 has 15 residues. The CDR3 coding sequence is TGTGCCAGCAGCCAAGCGACAGGGATCCGGGAAAAACTGTTTTTT. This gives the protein CASSQATGIREKLFF.

Here the CDR3 DNA reads TGCGCCAGCAGCTTGATTACAGGGACAGCGGACGGGGAGCTGTTTTTT. Amino acids: CASSLITGTADGELFF. The chain has TRBV5-1 and TRBJ2-2; 7 bases align to TRBD1. Trimming at V came to 1 base and at J to 7 bases, leaving 10 bases not matched to a gene. CDR1 is SGHRS and CDR2 is YFSETQ in the germline V gene. This CDR3 spans 16 amino acids.

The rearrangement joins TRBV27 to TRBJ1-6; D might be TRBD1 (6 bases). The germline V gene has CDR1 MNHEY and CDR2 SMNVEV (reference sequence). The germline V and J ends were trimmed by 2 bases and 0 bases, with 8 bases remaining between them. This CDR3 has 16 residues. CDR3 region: CASSLTGSSYNSPLHF. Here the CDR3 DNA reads TGTGCCAGCAGTTTAACAGGGAGCTCCTATAATTCACCCCTCCACTTT.

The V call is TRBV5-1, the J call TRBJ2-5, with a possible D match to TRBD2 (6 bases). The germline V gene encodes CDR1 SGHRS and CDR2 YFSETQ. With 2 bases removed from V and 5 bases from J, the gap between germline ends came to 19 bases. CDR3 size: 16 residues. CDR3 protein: CASSLLALHTRETQYF. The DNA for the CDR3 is TGCGCCAGCAGCTTACTAGCTCTACATACTCGGGAGACCCAGTACTTC.

CDR3 amino acids: CASSEVSGGLARETQYF. In nucleotides, the CDR3 is TGTGCCAGCAGTGAAGTGAGTGGCGGACTAGCGAGAGAGACCCAGTACTTC. The chain links TRBV25-1 to TRBJ2-5; 9 nucleotides agree with TRBD2. Germline V CDR1 and CDR2: MGHDK, SYGVNS. The ends lost 2 bases at V and 4 bases at J; junction bases unmatched: 11. CDR3 length: 17 amino acids.

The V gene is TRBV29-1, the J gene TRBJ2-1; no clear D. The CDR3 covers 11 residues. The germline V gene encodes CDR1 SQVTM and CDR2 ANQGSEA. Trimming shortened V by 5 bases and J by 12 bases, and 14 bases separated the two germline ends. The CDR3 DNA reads TGCAGCGTTTTCATAAATCCTGGGCAGTTCTTC. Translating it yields CSVFINPGQFF.

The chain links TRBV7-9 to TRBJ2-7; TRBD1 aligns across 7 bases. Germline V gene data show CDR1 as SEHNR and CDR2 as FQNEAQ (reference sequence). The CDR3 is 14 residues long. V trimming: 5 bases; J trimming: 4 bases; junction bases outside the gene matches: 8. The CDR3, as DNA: TGTGCCAGCAGCGTACAGGGGCTCGCATACGAGCAGTACTTC. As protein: CASSVQGLAYEQYF.

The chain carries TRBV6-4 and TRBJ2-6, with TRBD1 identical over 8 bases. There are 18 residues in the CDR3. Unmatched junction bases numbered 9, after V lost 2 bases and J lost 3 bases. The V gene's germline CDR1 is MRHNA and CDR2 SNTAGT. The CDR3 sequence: CASSDGAGGIDGANVLTF. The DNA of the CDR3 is TGTGCCAGCAGTGACGGGGCAGGGGGCATTGATGGGGCCAACGTCCTGACTTTC.

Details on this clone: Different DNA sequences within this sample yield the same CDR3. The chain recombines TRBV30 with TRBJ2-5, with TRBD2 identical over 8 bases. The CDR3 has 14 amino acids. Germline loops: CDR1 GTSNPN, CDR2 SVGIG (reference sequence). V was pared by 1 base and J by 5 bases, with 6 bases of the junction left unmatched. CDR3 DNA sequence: TGTGCCTGGAGTGATCGGGGGGGTAGGGAGACCCAGTACTTC. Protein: CAWSDRGGRETQYF.

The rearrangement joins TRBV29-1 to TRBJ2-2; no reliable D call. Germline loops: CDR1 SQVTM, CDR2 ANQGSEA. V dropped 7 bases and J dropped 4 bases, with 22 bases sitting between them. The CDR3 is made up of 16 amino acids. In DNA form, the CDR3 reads TGCAGCGCTCTGACCCCGGTGGGCCGAAGCACCGGGGAGCTGTTTTTT. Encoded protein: CSALTPVGRSTGELFF.

The CDR3 DNA follows: TGTGCCAGCAGGCCCACAGGAGCGGTGTTCAACGAGCAGTACTTC. It yields the protein CASRPTGAVFNEQYF. This rearrangement joins TRBV27 to TRBJ2-7, with D perhaps given as TRBD1 or TRBD2 (5 bases each). In germline, CDR1 is MNHEY, CDR2 SMNVEV (reference sequence). Trimming removed 6 bases at V and 5 bases at J, with 20 bases between. The CDR3 loop spans 15 amino acids.

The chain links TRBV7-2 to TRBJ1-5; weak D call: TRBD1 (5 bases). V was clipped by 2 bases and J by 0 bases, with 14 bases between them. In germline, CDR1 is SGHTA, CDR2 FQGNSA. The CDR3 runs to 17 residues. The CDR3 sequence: CASSLFGTVYSNQPQHF. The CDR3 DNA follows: TGTGCCAGCAGCTTATTCGGGACGGTGTATAGCAATCAGCCCCAGCATTTT. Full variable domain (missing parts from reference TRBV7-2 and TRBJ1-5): GAGVSQSPSNKVTEKGKDVELRCDPISGHTALYWYRQSLGQGLEFLIYFQGNSAPDKSGLPSDRFSAERTGGSVSTLTIQRTQQEDSAVYLCASSLFGTVYSNQPQHFGDGTRLSIL.

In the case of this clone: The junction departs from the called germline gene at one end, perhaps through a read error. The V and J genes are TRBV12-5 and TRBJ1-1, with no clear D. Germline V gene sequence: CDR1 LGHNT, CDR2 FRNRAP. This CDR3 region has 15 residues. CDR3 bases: TGTGCTAGTGGTTTGGTACTAGGTCAGTCTTTTTTCTCGAGCTTT. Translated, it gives CASGLVLGQSFFSSF.

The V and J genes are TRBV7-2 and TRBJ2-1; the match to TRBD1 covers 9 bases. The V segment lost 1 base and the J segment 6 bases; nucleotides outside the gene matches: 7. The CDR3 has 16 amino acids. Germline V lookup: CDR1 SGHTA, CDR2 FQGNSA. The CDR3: CASSLDGTGSGNEQFF. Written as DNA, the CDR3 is TGTGCCAGCAGCTTAGATGGGACAGGGTCAGGCAATGAGCAGTTCTTC.